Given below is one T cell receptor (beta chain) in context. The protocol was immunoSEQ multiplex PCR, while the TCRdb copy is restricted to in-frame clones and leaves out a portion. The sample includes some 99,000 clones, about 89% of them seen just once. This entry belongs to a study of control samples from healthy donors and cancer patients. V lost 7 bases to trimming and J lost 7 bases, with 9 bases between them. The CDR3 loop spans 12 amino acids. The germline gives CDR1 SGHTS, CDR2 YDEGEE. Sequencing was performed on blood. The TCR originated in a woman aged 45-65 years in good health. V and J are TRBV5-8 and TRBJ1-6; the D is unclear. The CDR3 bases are TGTGCCAGCCAGATCGGCAATTCACCCCTCCACTTT. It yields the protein CASQIGNSPLHF.